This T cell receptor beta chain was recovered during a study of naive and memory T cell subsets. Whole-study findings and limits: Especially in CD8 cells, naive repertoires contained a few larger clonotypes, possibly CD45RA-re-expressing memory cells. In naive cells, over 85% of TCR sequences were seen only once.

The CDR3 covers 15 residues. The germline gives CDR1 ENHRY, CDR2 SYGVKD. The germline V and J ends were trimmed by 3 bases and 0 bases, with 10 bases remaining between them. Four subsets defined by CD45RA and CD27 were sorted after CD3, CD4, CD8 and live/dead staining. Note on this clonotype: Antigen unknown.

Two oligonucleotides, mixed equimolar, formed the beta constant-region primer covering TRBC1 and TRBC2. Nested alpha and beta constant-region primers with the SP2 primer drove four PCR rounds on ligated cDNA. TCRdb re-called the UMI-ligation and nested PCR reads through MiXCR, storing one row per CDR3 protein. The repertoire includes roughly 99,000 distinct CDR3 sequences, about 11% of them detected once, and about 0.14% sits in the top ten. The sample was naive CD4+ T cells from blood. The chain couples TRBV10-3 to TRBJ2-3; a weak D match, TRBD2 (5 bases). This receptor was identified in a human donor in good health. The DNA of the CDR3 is TGTGCCATCAGTGATAGGACTCCTAGCACAGATACGCAGTATTTT. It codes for CAISDRTPSTDTQYF.